Described below is a single T cell receptor beta chain sequence and its context. Germline values: CDR1 SGHNT, CDR2 YYREEE (reference sequence). V lost 1 base, J lost 5 bases, and 5 bases stayed unmatched. CDR3 length equals 16 residues. These data are taken from a study of blood T cell repertoires in COVID-19. Across the whole study: The analysed material was cDNA or gDNA that came from T cells, B-cell-depleted T cells, or PBMCs.

Measured with immunoSEQ multiplex PCR; TCRdb has only the in-frame clones, and not every one. The sample has hundreds of thousands of clones, roughly 87% seen once; the top ten hold 2.5% to 3%. The V and J genes are TRBV5-4 and TRBJ2-3, with 12 bases matching TRBD2. Sequences were obtained from PBMCs or T cells enriched from blood (not recorded which). The receptor was isolated from a woman aged 25 to 39 who had recovered from COVID-19. This CDR3 reads CASSLLAGGPGDTQYF. The CDR3 bases are TGTGCCAGCAGCTTGCTAGCGGGGGGGCCGGGAGATACGCAGTATTTT.